These 9 T cell receptor beta chains share one sample of origin, sequenced in a study of regulatory T cells in long-lasting Graves disease. TCR beta libraries were built with iRepertoire HTBI primers and Arm-PCR of CDR3 regions. Each CDR3 protein gets one entry after TCRdb re-called the multiplex PCR reads with MiXCR. The table includes a few hundred thousand distinct CDR3 sequences, about 19% detected once. Time point reported: newly diagnosed GD, antithyroid drugs for less than 3 months. From PBMCs, RNA was extracted and then used to make the TCR library. The data were also submitted as part of a second study, on T cells in Graves' hyperthyroidism and ophthalmopathy.

Sequenced here: peripheral blood mononuclear cells (PBMCs), sampled at new diagnosis, from a patient treated with antithyroid drugs. Receptors were obtained from a young woman with Graves disease.

This clonotype was observed at least ten times. The rearrangement links TRBV19 to TRBJ2-5, with D possibly being TRBD1 (6 bases). Germline loops: CDR1 LNHDA, CDR2 SQIVND (reference sequence). V lost 9 bases to trimming and J lost 4 bases, with 18 bases between them. The CDR3 extends over 14 amino acids. CDR3 sequence (DNA): TGTGCCAGCAGCGCCAGGGGCGGTTTAGAGACCCAGTACTTC. This sequence encodes CASSARGGLETQYF.

This clonotype was observed many times. The chain joins TRBV18 to TRBJ1-4; D is perhaps TRBD1 (5 bases). The CDR3 runs to 16 residues. Trimming removed 3 bases from V and 0 bases from J, with 11 bases in between. CDR1 is KGHSH, CDR2 LQKENI, per germline. This chain's CDR3 is CASSPGTPATNEKLFF. The DNA for the CDR3 is TGTGCCAGCTCACCTGGGACCCCGGCAACTAATGAAAAACTGTTTTTT. The whole variable domain, filled in from reference TRBV18 and TRBJ1-4, reads NAGVMQNPRHLVRRRGQEARLRCSPMKGHSHVYWYRQLPEEGLKFMVYLQKENIIDESGMPKERFSAEFPKEGPSILRIQQVVRGDSAAYFCASSPGTPATNEKLFFGSGTQLSVL.

This clonotype was seen many times. The chain couples TRBV12-3 or TRBV12-4 to TRBJ1-1; TRBD1 might be the D (5 bases). This CDR3 is built from 14 residues. The V end lost 5 bases, the J end lost 3 bases, and 13 bases lay between the germline ends. The CDR3 sequence: CASSLTWGYTEAFF. CDR3 DNA: TGTGCCAGCAGTCTTACGTGGGGGTACACTGAAGCTTTCTTT.

This clonotype was counted at least ten times. V is TRBV9 and J is TRBJ2-6; 7 bases match TRBD1. Germline loops: CDR1 SGDLS, CDR2 YYNGEE. The CDR3 has 19 residues. J was trimmed by 0 bases and V by 3 bases; bases with no gene match: 12. In DNA, the CDR3 is TGTGCCAGCAGCGGCCGCTTAGGACAGGTGGACTCTGGGGCCAACGTCCTGACTTTC. It codes for CASSGRLGQVDSGANVLTF.

This clonotype was detected a few times. The chain employs TRBV20-1 and TRBJ1-1; a weak D match, TRBD1 (5 bases). CDR3 length equals 13 residues. Per the germline V gene, CDR1 is DFQATT and CDR2 is SNEGSKA (reference sequence). V shed 1 base and J shed 11 bases, with 17 bases lying between them. DNA for the CDR3: TGCAGTGCTAGAGTGGAGGGGCCCTTCGGGGCTTTCTTT. It yields the protein CSARVEGPFGAFF.

The gene calls are TRBV5-4 and TRBJ2-4; D is perhaps TRBD2 (5 bases). V was shortened by 5 bases and J by 1 base, with 10 bases between the two germline ends. The CDR3 sequence is 14 residues long. Germline values: CDR1 SGHNT, CDR2 YYREEE (reference sequence). The CDR3 coding sequence is TGTGCCAGCAGGGAGGAGGTGGCCAAAAACATTCAGTACTTC. Translated, it gives CASREEVAKNIQYF. The full variable domain, with the rest looked up from reference TRBV5-4 and TRBJ2-4, is ETGVTQSPTHLIKTRGQQVTLRCSSQSGHNTVSWYQQALGQGPQFIFQYYREEENGRGNFPPRFSGLQFPNYSSELNVNALELDDSALYLCASREEVAKNIQYFGAGTRLSVL.

This clonotype was seen repeatedly, ten times or more. The CDR3 loop is CASSTFGGGSKNIQYF. CDR3 DNA sequence: TGTGCCAGCAGCACGTTCGGGGGGGGGTCCAAAAACATTCAGTACTTC. V is TRBV6-1 and J is TRBJ2-4, with 8 positions matching TRBD2. V gave up 6 bases and J gave up 2 bases; unmatched junction bases: 9. The CDR3 is 16 amino acids. Germline assignment: CDR1 MNHNS and CDR2 SASEGT.

This clonotype was seen a few times. The junction departs from germline at one end; a sequencing error may be responsible. V gene TRBV5-8 combines with J gene TRBJ1-1, with D maybe TRBD1 (5 bases). Germline V CDR1 and CDR2: SGHTS, YDEGEE. This CDR3 region has 15 residues. The CDR3 sequence: CASGFREGMNTEAFF. The CDR3 DNA follows: TGTGCCAGCGGCTTCAGGGAGGGCATGAACACTGAAGCTTTCTTT.

This clonotype was observed at least ten times. Since the CDR3 does not end with the conserved phenylalanine or tryptophan, this likely comes from a read error. The V and J genes are TRBV10-3 and TRBJ1-5; D not certain. The length of the CDR3 is 16 residues. V lost 5 bases and J 4 bases, leaving 18 bases between the germline ends. The germline V gene has CDR1 ENHRY and CDR2 SYGVKD. CDR3 loop: CAISPRNPAENQPQHS. CDR3 bases: TGTGCCATCAGTCCTCGGAACCCGGCCGAAAATCAGCCCCAGCATTCT.